This passage covers 27 T cell receptor beta chains from one sample sequenced in a study of tumour-infiltrating T cells in Burkitt lymphoma. Assay: immunoSEQ multiplex PCR; the TCRdb copy retains only in-frame clones and omits some. The table has 15,000 or so clones, 30% seen once. Sample: tumor tissue. Every receptor here comes from a human donor with diffuse large B-cell lymphoma.

The rearrangement uses TRBV27 and TRBJ2-1, with D unclear. From germline, CDR1 is MNHEY and CDR2 SMNVEV (reference sequence). CDR3 length: 17 residues. The ends were cut back, 7 bases at V and 7 bases at J, with 26 bases in the middle. CDR3 sequence reads: CASIPSPGGGKKNEQFF. Here the CDR3 DNA reads TGTGCCAGCATCCCCTCGCCGGGCGGTGGGAAAAAGAATGAGCAGTTCTTC.

This chain connects TRBV4-1 to TRBJ1-2, with a tentative D call TRBD1 (6 bases). Germline V gives CDR1 MGHRA, CDR2 YSYEKL. This CDR3 has 15 residues. V shed 0 bases and J shed 4 bases, with 12 bases lying between them. CDR3 sequence reads: CASSQDGGQPYGYTF. The CDR3 bases are TGCGCCAGCAGCCAAGATGGGGGGCAGCCCTATGGCTACACCTTC.

V is TRBV18 and J is TRBJ2-1, with 11 bases that match TRBD2. From germline, CDR1 is KGHSH and CDR2 LQKENI. Germline trimming cut 5 bases from V and 8 bases from J; bases unmatched to any gene: 8. The CDR3 contains 15 residues. CDR3 nucleotides: TGTGCCAGCTCAATCACTAGCGGGAGTACCGATGAGCAGTTCTTC. This sequence encodes CASSITSGSTDEQFF. Using reference TRBV18 and TRBJ2-1 for the parts outside the CDR3, the full variable domain is NAGVMQNPRHLVRRRGQEARLRCSPMKGHSHVYWYRQLPEEGLKFMVYLQKENIIDESGMPKERFSAEFPKEGPSILRIQQVVRGDSAAYFCASSITSGSTDEQFFGPGTRLTVL.

The chain carries TRBV5-6 and TRBJ1-2; TRBD1 matches at 9 bases. Germline assignment: CDR1 SGHDT and CDR2 YYEEEE. This CDR3 has 13 amino acids. The ends lost 3 bases at V and 4 bases at J; junction bases unmatched: 1. CDR3 sequence reads: CASSSDRGYGYTF. CDR3 nucleotide sequence: TGTGCCAGCAGCTCGGACAGGGGCTATGGCTACACCTTC.

The chain combines TRBV5-1 with TRBJ2-7; D is unresolved. The length of the CDR3 is 14 residues. V dropped 0 bases and J dropped 0 bases, with 7 bases sitting between them. CDR1 is SGHRS and CDR2 is YFSETQ in the germline V gene. DNA for the CDR3: TGCGCCAGCAGCTTGGTTGTCGGCTCCTACGAGCAGTACTTC. Translating it yields CASSLVVGSYEQYF.

The chain joins TRBV7-8 to TRBJ2-3; possible D gene TRBD2, 7 bases. This CDR3 is 17 amino acids long. Per germline, CDR1 SGHVS and CDR2 FQNEAQ. Trimming cost V 1 base and J 2 bases, with 16 bases left between them. CDR3: CASSLGVGGQDTDTQYF. CDR3 DNA: TGTGCCAGCAGCTTAGGGGTCGGGGGGCAGGACACAGATACGCAGTATTTT. Supplemented by reference TRBV7-8 and TRBJ2-3, the full variable domain reads GAGVSQSPRYKVAKRGQDVALRCDPISGHVSLFWYQQALGQGPEFLTYFQNEAQLDKSGLPSDRFFAERPEGSVSTLKIQRTQQEDSAVYLCASSLGVGGQDTDTQYFGPGTRLTVL.

The sample holds a few counts of this clone. This chain links TRBV25-1 with TRBJ2-7; D may be TRBD2 (6 bases). This CDR3 region has 14 residues. Trimming pared 6 bases from V and 3 bases from J, leaving 15 bases between. Germline V gives CDR1 MGHDK, CDR2 SYGVNS. The CDR3 sequence is CASSHYTGVYEQYF. The CDR3 nucleotides read TGTGCCAGCAGCCATTACACGGGGGTCTACGAGCAGTACTTC.

This clone has just a few counts. The DNA for the CDR3 is TGTGCCAGCAGTTTCCGGAAGACGGGGAACACTGAAGCTTTCTTT. Translation gives CASSFRKTGNTEAFF. The rearrangement joins TRBV28 to TRBJ1-1, with D unclear. CDR1 and CDR2 from the germline V gene are MDHEN and SYDVKM. This CDR3 spans 15 amino acids. V was clipped by 3 bases and J by 1 base, with 12 bases between them.

CDR3 sequence (DNA): TGTGCCAGTATAGATTGGGCGCAGAGCAATCAGCCCCAGCATTTT. Its translation is CASIDWAQSNQPQHF. The chain carries TRBV19 and TRBJ1-5, with D unclear. Germline V CDR1 and CDR2: LNHDA, SQIVND (reference sequence). The length of the CDR3 is 15 residues. Trimming removed 7 bases at V and 1 base at J, with 14 bases between. The full variable domain, with the rest looked up from reference TRBV19 and TRBJ1-5, is DGGITQSPKYLFRKEGQNVTLSCEQNLNHDAMYWYRQDPGQGLRLIYYSQIVNDFQKGDIAEGYSVSREKKESFPLTVTSAQKNPTAFYLCASIDWAQSNQPQHFGDGTRLSIL.

This clone turned up a few times. This CDR3 is CSAGQDKTNTEAFF. DNA for the CDR3: TGCAGCGCCGGACAGGATAAAACTAACACTGAAGCTTTCTTT. The rearrangement links TRBV29-1 to TRBJ1-1; 7 nucleotides match TRBD1. The CDR3 is 14 amino acids. Germline-derived CDR1 and CDR2 are SQVTM and ANQGSEA. J gave up 2 bases and V 7 bases, and 10 bases lay outside the gene matches.

This clone showed up just a few times. V and J are TRBV7-9 and TRBJ2-7, with a tentative D call TRBD2 (5 bases). Trimming stripped 1 base from V and 2 bases from J, with 15 bases between. The CDR3 loop spans 16 amino acids. Germline CDR1 and CDR2: SEHNR and FQNEAQ (reference sequence). The CDR3 region is CASSLVAGVTAYEQYF. CDR3 nucleotides: TGTGCCAGCAGCTTAGTCGCCGGGGTAACTGCCTACGAGCAGTACTTC.

This clone appeared a few times. V gene TRBV9 combines with J gene TRBJ2-1, with TRBD1 identical over 8 bases. CDR3 size: 18 residues. J gave up 0 bases and V 2 bases, and 10 bases lay outside the gene matches. Germline V gene lookup returns CDR1 SGDLS and CDR2 YYNGEE. CDR3 in DNA: TGTGCCAGCAGCGTTTCGACTCGGACAGGGAGCTCCTACAATGAGCAGTTCTTC. Translating gives CASSVSTRTGSSYNEQFF.

This clone has just a few counts. The chain employs TRBV30 and TRBJ2-6; 7 bases align to TRBD2. The CDR3 is 17 amino acids. V was pared by 0 bases and J by 0 bases, with 5 bases of the junction left unmatched. The germline V gene encodes CDR1 GTSNPN and CDR2 SVGIG (reference sequence). The CDR3: CAWSVSAGLSGANVLTF. The CDR3 DNA reads as TGTGCCTGGAGTGTTTCAGCGGGGCTCTCTGGGGCCAACGTCCTGACTTTC.

The count of this clone is one. The rearrangement links TRBV5-1 to TRBJ1-3, with D possibly TRBD1 on 6 matching bases. V was pared by 1 base and J by 0 bases, with 11 bases between. Per germline, CDR1 SGHRS and CDR2 YFSETQ. CDR3 length: 16 residues. The DNA for the CDR3 is TGCGCCAGCAGCTTGTCGGGGGCCTTCTCTGGAAACACCATATATTTT. Protein product: CASSLSGAFSGNTIYF.

This clone has just a few counts. The rearrangement uses TRBV5-4 and TRBJ1-2; D unresolved. V lost 0 bases, J lost 2 bases, and 8 bases lay in between. The germline V gene has CDR1 SGHNT and CDR2 YYREEE (reference sequence). This CDR3 has 14 residues. The CDR3 region is CASSLVEENYGYTF. The DNA for the CDR3 is TGTGCCAGCAGCTTGGTCGAGGAGAACTATGGCTACACCTTC.

In its sample, this clone was seen a few times. The chain uses TRBV30 and TRBJ2-6, with 11 bases fitting TRBD1. Trimming removed 0 bases from V and 0 bases from J; junction bases left unmatched: 1. From germline, CDR1 is GTSNPN and CDR2 SVGIG (reference sequence). The CDR3 has 17 residues. For the CDR3, the DNA is TGTGCCTGGAGTGTGGGGACAGGGGGCTCTGGGGCCAACGTCCTGACTTTC. Translating gives CAWSVGTGGSGANVLTF.

This clone qualifies as medium-sized. The CDR3 region is CASSVGLAGMETQYF. For the CDR3, the DNA is TGTGCCAGCAGTGTCGGACTAGCGGGAATGGAGACCCAGTACTTC. The chain joins TRBV2 to TRBJ2-5; 12 positions agree with TRBD2. The V gene's germline CDR1 is SNHLY and CDR2 FYNNEI. The length of the CDR3 is 15 residues. V lost 4 bases to trimming and J lost 5 bases; unmatched junction nucleotides: 5.

The chain has TRBV30 and TRBJ2-6; 8 nucleotides agree with TRBD2. This CDR3 region has 19 residues. Germline V CDR1 and CDR2: GTSNPN, SVGIG (reference sequence). Trimming cost V 3 bases and J 3 bases; bases outside gene matches: 16. The DNA of the CDR3 is TGTGCCTGGAGCCCCCTTCCGGGAGGGCCGCTCTTTGGGGCCAACGTCCTGACTTTC. As protein: CAWSPLPGGPLFGANVLTF.

J is TRBJ2-1 and V is TRBV15; TRBD2 matches 13 bases. The CDR3 runs to 22 residues. V was pared by 2 bases and J by 2 bases, with 18 bases of the junction left unmatched. The germline CDR1 and CDR2 sequences are LNHNV and YYDKDF (reference sequence). For the CDR3, the DNA is TGTGCCACCAGCAGAACAGGGGGCTCGGGACTAGCGGGGAGCGGGGCCTACAATGAGCAGTTCTTC. Translated, it gives CATSRTGGSGLAGSGAYNEQFF.

The rearrangement joins TRBV5-6 to TRBJ2-4; 8 nucleotides match TRBD1. Per the germline V gene, CDR1 is SGHDT and CDR2 is YYEEEE. The CDR3 has 16 amino acids. With 4 bases clipped from V and 0 bases from J, the junction kept 6 bases outside the gene matches. CDR3 amino acids: CASSDDRGLAKNIQYF. The DNA of the CDR3 is TGTGCCAGCAGCGATGACAGGGGACTAGCCAAAAACATTCAGTACTTC.

The chain has TRBV6-5 and TRBJ1-5; weak D call: TRBD1 (5 bases). Germline values: CDR1 MNHEY, CDR2 SVGAGI. Trimming removed 6 bases at V and 2 bases at J, with 14 bases between. This CDR3 spans 15 amino acids. CDR3: CASSRGGGGNQPQHF. DNA of the CDR3: TGTGCCAGCAGCCGGGGCGGGGGTGGCAATCAGCCCCAGCATTTT.

The CDR3 spells CASSLDGPRPEQYF. CDR3 coding DNA: TGCGCCAGCAGCTTGGACGGGCCTAGACCCGAGCAGTACTTC. The J gene is TRBJ2-7, the V gene TRBV5-1, with D unclear. Trimming cost V 0 bases and J 6 bases, with 13 bases left between them. The germline V gene encodes CDR1 SGHRS and CDR2 YFSETQ. The CDR3 extends over 14 amino acids.

This sequence joins TRBV18 and TRBJ1-2, with 7 positions matching TRBD1. V lost 3 bases and J lost 7; bases outside the gene matches: 11. The CDR3 contains 15 residues. Germline-derived CDR1 and CDR2 are KGHSH and LQKENI. The CDR3, as DNA: TGTGCCAGCTCACCCGGTGGAGAGGGGGCGATTGGCTACACCTTC. It translates to CASSPGGEGAIGYTF.

This clone is large by share. The chain uses TRBV6-5 and TRBJ1-2; no clear D gene. V gave up 0 bases and J gave up 6 bases, with 8 bases separating them. The germline gives CDR1 MNHEY, CDR2 SVGAGI. This CDR3 comprises 13 residues. The CDR3 nucleotides read TGTGCCAGCAGTTACTCGATTGGGGATGGCTACACCTTC. Translating it yields CASSYSIGDGYTF.

This clone was found a few times. Relative to the germline gene, one junction end is altered; a read error may explain this. The chain combines TRBV2 with TRBJ2-1; 7 bases line up with TRBD1. Germline values: CDR1 SNHLY, CDR2 FYNNEI. There are 12 residues in the CDR3. The CDR3 protein is CAGQELIGEQFF. CDR3 DNA: TGCGCAGGACAGGAGTTAATAGGTGAGCAGTTCTTC.

In this sample, this clone turned up a few times. V is TRBV29-1 and J is TRBJ2-2; possible D gene TRBD2, 5 bases. Germline V gene lookup returns CDR1 SQVTM and CDR2 ANQGSEA. Trimming stripped 6 bases from V and 1 base from J, with 6 bases between. The CDR3 extends over 12 amino acids. In DNA form, the CDR3 reads TGCAGCGTAGAGGGGAACACCGGGGAGCTGTTTTTT. Amino acid sequence: CSVEGNTGELFF.

The V gene is TRBV5-8, the J gene TRBJ1-5; the D gene is possibly TRBD1 (6 bases). The CDR3 is 17 amino acids. V was trimmed by 2 bases and J by 0 bases, leaving 15 bases between them. Per the germline V gene, CDR1 is SGHTS and CDR2 is YDEGEE. The CDR3: CASSFMDRLISNQPQHF. The DNA of the CDR3 is TGTGCCAGCAGCTTTATGGACAGACTAATTAGCAATCAGCCCCAGCATTTT.